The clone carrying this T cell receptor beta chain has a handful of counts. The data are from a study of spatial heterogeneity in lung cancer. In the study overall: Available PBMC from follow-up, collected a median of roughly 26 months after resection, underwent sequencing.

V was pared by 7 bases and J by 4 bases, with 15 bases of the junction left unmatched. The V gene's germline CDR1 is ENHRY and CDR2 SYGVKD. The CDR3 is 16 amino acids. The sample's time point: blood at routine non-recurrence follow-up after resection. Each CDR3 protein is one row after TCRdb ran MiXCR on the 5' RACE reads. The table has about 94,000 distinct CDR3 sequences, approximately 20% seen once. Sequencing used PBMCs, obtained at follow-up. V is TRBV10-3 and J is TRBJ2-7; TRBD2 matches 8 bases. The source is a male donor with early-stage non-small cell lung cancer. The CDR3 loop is CAITSSSGRAVYEQYF. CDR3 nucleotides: TGTGCCATCACCTCCTCGAGCGGGAGAGCAGTGTACGAGCAGTACTTC.